These 30 T cell receptor beta chains share one sample of origin, sequenced in a study of T cells in Graves' hyperthyroidism and ophthalmopathy. Amplification of TCR beta CDR3 regions used RNA as the template. The TCR CDR3 was amplified in a first-round RT-PCR using the HTBI primer set. TCRdb recomputed calls from the multiplex PCR reads with MiXCR, one row per CDR3 protein. In the table there are over 650,000 distinct CDR3 sequences, about 16% of which are singletons. Sequenced sample: blood. The receptor set was obtained from a man younger than 35 with Graves' hyperthyroidism.

This clonotype has a handful of counts. The V gene is TRBV6-1, the J gene TRBJ1-2; tentative D call: TRBD1 (6 bases). Germline loops: CDR1 MNHNS, CDR2 SASEGT. V dropped 8 bases and J dropped 6 bases, with 22 bases sitting between them. The CDR3 is made up of 15 amino acids. The CDR3 DNA sequence: TGTGCCAGCTGGGGGGGGGACACGGGGGATCATGGCTACACCTTC. Protein product: CASWGGDTGDHGYTF.

This sequence joins TRBV7-2 and TRBJ2-5; TRBD2 is a possible D gene (6 bases). Germline V lookup: CDR1 SGHTA, CDR2 FQGNSA. The CDR3 is 14 amino acids. Trimming shortened V by 3 bases and J by 0 bases, and 8 bases separated the two germline ends. CDR3 nucleotide sequence: TGTGCCAGCAGCTTGAGCGGGCACCAAGAGACCCAGTACTTC. Its protein product is CASSLSGHQETQYF.

This clonotype was observed a handful of times. The V and J genes are TRBV4-1 and TRBJ2-5, with D perhaps TRBD2 (6 bases). The V end lost 2 bases, the J end lost 5 bases, and 15 bases lay between the germline ends. Germline CDR1 MGHRA, CDR2 YSYEKL. The CDR3 consists of 15 residues. CDR3 amino acids: CASSQPGEVRETQYF. Here the CDR3 DNA reads TGCGCCAGCAGCCAACCTGGGGAGGTCAGGGAGACCCAGTACTTC.

In its sample, this clonotype was seen a few times. The CDR3 protein is CASSLRGPSTGELFF. The CDR3 nucleotides are TGTGCCAGCAGCTTACGGGGGCCGTCCACCGGGGAGCTGTTTTTT. This chain links TRBV7-2 with TRBJ2-2; D might be TRBD1 or TRBD2, each matching 6 bases. Per the germline V gene, CDR1 is SGHTA and CDR2 is FQGNSA. This CDR3 has 15 residues. Trimming shortened V by 2 bases and J by 4 bases, and 11 bases separated the two germline ends.

This clonotype occurred many times. The V call is TRBV18, the J call TRBJ2-1, with D hard to call. Germline V lookup: CDR1 KGHSH, CDR2 LQKENI. V dropped 6 bases and J dropped 7 bases, with 10 bases sitting between them. CDR3 length: 12 residues. The CDR3 protein is CASSRSMNEQFF. The CDR3 bases are TGTGCCAGCTCCCGGAGTATGAATGAGCAGTTCTTC.

This clonotype was detected a few times. The chain couples TRBV6-1 to TRBJ1-2, with D possibly TRBD1 on 6 matching bases. The germline CDR1 and CDR2 sequences are MNHNS and SASEGT. The CDR3 is 14 amino acids. The V end was cut by 7 bases, the J end by 2 bases, with 14 bases between. The DNA for the CDR3 is TGTGCCAGCAATCAACTGGGGACAAACTATGGCTACACCTTC. Translating gives CASNQLGTNYGYTF.

This clonotype was counted ten times or more. The chain has TRBV24-1 and TRBJ2-3, with TRBD2 matching over 10 bases. There are 18 residues in the CDR3. Germline CDR1 KGHDR, CDR2 SFDVKD. V shed 2 bases and J 3 bases; nucleotides not matched to a gene: 10. The CDR3: CATSDSGIAGGATDTQYF. CDR3 DNA sequence: TGTGCCACCAGTGATTCAGGGATAGCGGGAGGAGCGACAGATACGCAGTATTTT.

This clonotype was picked up a small number of times. As DNA, the CDR3 is TGTGCCAGCAGCACCGGGACTAGCGGGGTGGGAAAGACCCAGTACTTC. As protein: CASSTGTSGVGKTQYF. The chain is built from TRBV7-9 and TRBJ2-5; 13 bases agree with TRBD2. The V gene's germline CDR1 is SEHNR and CDR2 FQNEAQ (reference sequence). The CDR3 extends over 16 amino acids. Trimming cost V 5 bases and J 6 bases; bases outside gene matches: 9.

This clonotype has only a few counts. The chain recombines TRBV20-1 with TRBJ2-6; tentatively, D is TRBD1 (5 bases). The length of the CDR3 is 15 residues. Germline V gene lookup returns CDR1 DFQATT and CDR2 SNEGSKA (reference sequence). Trimming removed 6 bases at V and 2 bases at J, with 14 bases between. CDR3 region: CSAHRAGTGANVLTF. CDR3 sequence (DNA): TGCAGTGCGCACAGAGCAGGGACTGGGGCCAACGTCCTGACTTTC.

This clonotype showed up many times. The chain carries TRBV2 and TRBJ1-1, with D hard to call. The CDR3 has 12 residues. V dropped 6 bases and J dropped 1 base, with 6 bases sitting between them. Germline CDR1 is SNHLY and CDR2 is FYNNEI. The CDR3 DNA reads TGTGCCAGCAGGGAGGGGAACACTGAAGCTTTCTTT. It yields the protein CASREGNTEAFF.

V is TRBV6-5 and J is TRBJ2-5, with 9 nucleotides matching TRBD1. There are 15 residues in the CDR3. The germline gives CDR1 MNHEY, CDR2 SVGAGI. J gave up 0 bases and V 2 bases, and 1 base lay outside the gene matches. In DNA form, the CDR3 reads TGTGCCAGCAGTTACGGACAGGGGTACCAAGAGACCCAGTACTTC. Encoded protein: CASSYGQGYQETQYF.

The chain uses TRBV4-1 and TRBJ2-2; 7 bases align to TRBD2. The trim removed 4 bases at V and 3 bases at J, leaving 14 bases unmatched. Per germline, CDR1 MGHRA and CDR2 YSYEKL. This CDR3 is 18 amino acids long. CDR3 coding DNA: TGCGCCAGCAGCCTACTATTCGCGGGGAGGGCCGACACCGGGGAGCTGTTTTTT. Translating gives CASSLLFAGRADTGELFF.

The sample holds many counts of this clonotype. This chain connects TRBV27 to TRBJ2-7, with unresolved D. Trimming took off 4 bases at V and 7 bases at J, with 14 bases between the two ends. The CDR3 contains 13 residues. CDR1 is MNHEY, CDR2 SMNVEV, per germline (reference sequence). In nucleotides, the CDR3 is TGTGCCAGCAGTTCCCGACTCGATTGGGAGCAGTACTTC. Translation gives CASSSRLDWEQYF.

There are many counts of this clonotype. This chain's CDR3 is CASSLGWSGELFF. In DNA form, the CDR3 reads TGTGCCAGCAGCCTAGGATGGTCCGGGGAGCTGTTTTTT. The chain is built from TRBV7-3 and TRBJ2-2; no definite D call. The germline CDR1 and CDR2 sequences are SGHTA and FQGTGA. This CDR3 spans 13 amino acids. V was cut by 5 bases and J by 6 bases, with 10 bases left in between.

The chain links TRBV6-1 to TRBJ2-7, with 10 bases fitting TRBD1. Germline CDR1 and CDR2: MNHNS and SASEGT. Unmatched junction bases numbered 4, after V lost 3 bases and J lost 5 bases. CDR3 length equals 14 residues. The CDR3 loop reads CASSETGGEDEQYF. Here the CDR3 DNA reads TGTGCCAGCAGTGAGACAGGGGGCGAAGACGAGCAGTACTTC.

CDR3: CASSLDWMSYEQYF. The CDR3 nucleotides are TGTGCCAGCAGCTTAGACTGGATGTCCTACGAGCAGTACTTC. This chain joins TRBV7-9 and TRBJ2-7; D gene ambiguous. The CDR3 runs to 14 residues. With 1 base removed from V and 1 base from J, the gap between germline ends came to 8 bases. CDR1 and CDR2 (germline): SEHNR, FQNEAQ (reference sequence).

The rearrangement uses TRBV7-2 and TRBJ2-7; D is perhaps TRBD1 or TRBD2 (5 bases each). This CDR3 region has 13 residues. Trimming cost V 4 bases and J 2 bases, with 9 bases left between them. CDR1 and CDR2 (germline): SGHTA, FQGNSA. In DNA form, the CDR3 reads TGTGCCAGCAGCTCCTGGGACGCCTACGAGCAGTACTTC. Translated, it gives CASSSWDAYEQYF. Full variable domain (missing parts from reference TRBV7-2 and TRBJ2-7): GAGVSQSPSNKVTEKGKDVELRCDPISGHTALYWYRQSLGQGLEFLIYFQGNSAPDKSGLPSDRFSAERTGGSVSTLTIQRTQQEDSAVYLCASSSWDAYEQYFGPGTRLTVT.

This clonotype was observed many times. The rearrangement joins TRBV29-1 to TRBJ2-3; no reliable D call. The germline CDR1 and CDR2 sequences are SQVTM and ANQGSEA. CDR3 length: 12 amino acids. Between the trimmed V and J ends, which lost 2 bases and 5 bases, there was a span of 8 bases. The CDR3 coding sequence is TGCAGCGTTGAATTGGTGATAGATACGCAGTATTTT. Encoded protein: CSVELVIDTQYF.

This chain uses TRBV13 with TRBJ2-1; the D call may be TRBD1 or TRBD2 (5 bases each). This CDR3 contains 14 residues. Between the trimmed V and J ends, which lost 5 bases and 10 bases, there was a span of 18 bases. Germline CDR1 reads PRHDT; CDR2 reads FYEKMQ (reference sequence). The CDR3 coding sequence is TGTGCCAGCAGCGTTATTGGGACCTCGGGAGAGCAGTTCTTC. Translation: CASSVIGTSGEQFF.

This clonotype was counted ten times or more. The chain has TRBV7-9 and TRBJ2-7, with D perhaps TRBD1 or TRBD2 (6 bases each). Germline V lookup: CDR1 SEHNR, CDR2 FQNEAQ (reference sequence). CDR3 length equals 12 residues. The V end was cut by 6 bases, the J end by 6 bases, with 12 bases between. The CDR3 coding sequence is TGTGCCAGCAGTTTGGGGGGCCGCGAGCAGTACTTC. Its protein product is CASSLGGREQYF.

The gene calls are TRBV25-1 and TRBJ1-3; D is possibly TRBD1 (5 bases). This CDR3 comprises 15 residues. The V gene's germline CDR1 is MGHDK and CDR2 SYGVNS. V was trimmed by 7 bases and J by 0 bases, leaving 13 bases between them. CDR3 protein: CASTEDRFSGNTIYF. The CDR3 bases are TGTGCCAGCACCGAAGACAGATTCTCTGGAAACACCATATATTTT. Based on the CDR3 plus reference TRBV25-1 and TRBJ1-3, the full variable domain is EADIYQTPRYLVIGTGKKITLECSQTMGHDKMYWYQQDPGMELHLIHYSYGVNSTEKGDLSSESTVSRIRTEHFPLTLESARPSHTSQYLCASTEDRFSGNTIYFGEGSWLTVV.

This clonotype came up many times. V is TRBV7-2 and J is TRBJ1-1, with D maybe TRBD1 (5 bases). The ends were cut back, 6 bases at V and 3 bases at J, with 17 bases in the middle. The germline gives CDR1 SGHTA, CDR2 FQGNSA. This CDR3 spans 15 amino acids. CDR3 nucleotides: TGTGCCAGCAGGGGGGACGGAGGGAGGTACACTGAAGCTTTCTTT. Protein: CASRGDGGRYTEAFF.

This clonotype was counted only a few times. The chain links TRBV18 to TRBJ2-5; D gene uncertain. This CDR3 has 14 amino acids. The V gene lost 6 bases and the J gene lost 2 bases, with 13 bases spanning the gap. Per the germline V gene, CDR1 is KGHSH and CDR2 is LQKENI. The CDR3 region is CASSPAGIQETQYF. The CDR3 coding sequence is TGTGCCAGCTCCCCGGCAGGAATTCAAGAGACCCAGTACTTC.

This clonotype has a handful of counts. The chain recombines TRBV5-8 with TRBJ1-2; no clear D gene. This CDR3 has 13 residues. Trimming took 6 bases from V and 4 from J, leaving 13 bases between them. Germline V gene sequence: CDR1 SGHTS, CDR2 YDEGEE. The CDR3 sequence is CASIPGRSYGYTF. The CDR3 coding sequence is TGTGCCAGCATCCCAGGACGGTCCTATGGCTACACCTTC. Together with reference TRBV5-8 and TRBJ1-2, the CDR3 gives the full variable domain: EAGVTQSPTHLIKTRGQQATLRCSPISGHTSVYWYQQALGLGLQFLLWYDEGEERNRGNFPPRFSGRQFPNYSSELNVNALELEDSALYLCASIPGRSYGYTFGSGTRLTVV.

The V call is TRBV2, the J call TRBJ2-7; D not resolved. V was pared by 6 bases and J by 0 bases, with 6 bases between. The CDR3 sequence is 12 residues long. Germline V gives CDR1 SNHLY, CDR2 FYNNEI. CDR3 residues: CASRQNSYEQYF. DNA for the CDR3: TGTGCCAGCAGGCAGAACTCCTACGAGCAGTACTTC.

There are a few counts of this clonotype. The rearrangement joins TRBV28 to TRBJ2-7; possibly TRBD1 for D (5 bases). The CDR3 has 14 amino acids. V was cut by 8 bases and J by 5 bases, with 19 bases left in between. Germline CDR1 is MDHEN and CDR2 is SYDVKM. The CDR3 loop reads CASSSPRVRDEQYF. The CDR3 DNA is TGTGCCAGCTCCTCTCCCAGGGTAAGGGACGAGCAGTACTTC.

This clonotype was observed many times. This chain connects TRBV12-3 or TRBV12-4 to TRBJ2-7; 8 nucleotides align to TRBD1. CDR3 length equals 14 residues. Unmatched junction bases numbered 3, after V lost 5 bases and J lost 0 bases. For the CDR3, the DNA is TGTGCCAGCAGTCCGACAGGGGCCTCCTACGAGCAGTACTTC. This gives the protein CASSPTGASYEQYF.

In its sample, this clonotype was seen a few times. The chain carries TRBV19 and TRBJ1-6; no clear D gene. The CDR3 contains 12 residues. The germline CDR1 and CDR2 sequences are LNHDA and SQIVND (reference sequence). V shed 4 bases and J shed 10 bases, with 8 bases lying between them. Here the CDR3 reads CASSTSSSPLHF. The CDR3 nucleotides are TGTGCCAGTAGTACTTCCAGCTCACCCCTCCACTTT.

On this clonotype itself: An end of the junction does not agree with germline; a read error may underlie this. The rearrangement joins TRBV7-3 to TRBJ2-1; D perhaps matches TRBD2 (6 bases). This CDR3 comprises 16 residues. The germline gives CDR1 SGHTA, CDR2 FQGTGA. As DNA, the CDR3 is TGTGCCAGCAGCCTAACGGCGGACTACTCCTACAATGAGCAGTTCTTC. Translated, it gives CASSLTADYSYNEQFF.

There are many counts of this clonotype. The rearrangement uses TRBV20-1 and TRBJ2-1; 7 nucleotides line up with TRBD1. The CDR3 has 13 amino acids. Germline V gene sequence: CDR1 DFQATT, CDR2 SNEGSKA (reference sequence). V was clipped by 3 bases and J by 2 bases; unmatched bases: 1. The CDR3 protein is CSASGTAYNEQFF. The DNA of the CDR3 is TGCAGTGCTAGTGGGACAGCCTACAATGAGCAGTTCTTC.